This TCR beta chain is drawn from a study of blood T cell repertoires in COVID-19. CDR1 is SGHVS and CDR2 is FQNEAQ in the germline V gene. V dropped 5 bases and J dropped 1 base, with 17 bases sitting between them. The CDR3 runs 16 residues. Method: immunoSEQ multiplex PCR; TCRdb's copy keeps in-frame clones and lacks some. The table lists some 140,000 clones, more than 60% of them singletons, with around 13% in the top ten. This TCR came from a man older than 75 with acute or convalescent COVID-19. Input material: peripheral blood. This sequence joins TRBV7-8 and TRBJ1-2; no definite D call. DNA of the CDR3: TGTGCCAGCAGCAGCTTAGAGGATTGGATTAACTATGGCTACACCTTC. It encodes CASSSLEDWINYGYTF.